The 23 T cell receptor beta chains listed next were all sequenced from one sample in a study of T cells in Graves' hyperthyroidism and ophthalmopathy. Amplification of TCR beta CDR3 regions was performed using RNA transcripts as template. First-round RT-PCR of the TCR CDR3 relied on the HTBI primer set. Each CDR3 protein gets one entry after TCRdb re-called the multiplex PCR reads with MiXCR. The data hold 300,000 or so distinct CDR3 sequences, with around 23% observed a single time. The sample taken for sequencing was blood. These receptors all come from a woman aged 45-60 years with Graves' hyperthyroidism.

The CDR3 reads CASSDGEPYEQYF. The CDR3 DNA is TGCGCCAGCAGTGATGGGGAACCCTACGAGCAGTACTTC. The V call is TRBV10-2, the J call TRBJ2-7; D is unclear. In germline, CDR1 is WSHSY, CDR2 SAAADI. The CDR3 loop spans 13 amino acids. Trimming removed 3 bases from V and 2 bases from J, with 8 bases in between.

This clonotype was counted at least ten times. The CDR3 here is CASSAPTGVSYGYTF. The DNA for the CDR3 is TGTGCCAGCAGCGCTCCGACAGGGGTTAGCTATGGCTACACCTTC. The chain has TRBV9 and TRBJ1-2; TRBD1 agrees at 8 bases. CDR3 length: 15 residues. J lost 4 bases, V lost 3 bases, and 8 bases had no gene match. The germline V gene has CDR1 SGDLS and CDR2 YYNGEE.

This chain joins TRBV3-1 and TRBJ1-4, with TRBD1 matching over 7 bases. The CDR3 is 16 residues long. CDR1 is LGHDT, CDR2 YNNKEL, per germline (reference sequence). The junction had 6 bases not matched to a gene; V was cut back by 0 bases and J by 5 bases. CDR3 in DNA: TGTGCCAGCAGCCAAGATCTAGGACAGGCGAATGAAAAACTGTTTTTT. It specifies CASSQDLGQANEKLFF. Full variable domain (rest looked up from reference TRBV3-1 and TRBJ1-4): DTAVSQTPKYLVTQMGNDKSIKCEQNLGHDTMYWYKQDSKKFLKIMFSYNNKELIINETVPNRFSPKSPDKAHLNLHINSLELGDSAVYFCASSQDLGQANEKLFFGSGTQLSVL.

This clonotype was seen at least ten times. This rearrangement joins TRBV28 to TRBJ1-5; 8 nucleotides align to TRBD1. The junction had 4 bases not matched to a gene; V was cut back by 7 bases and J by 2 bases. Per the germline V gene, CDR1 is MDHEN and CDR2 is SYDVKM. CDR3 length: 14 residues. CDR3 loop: CASMMTGGNQPQHF. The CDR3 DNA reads TGTGCCAGCATGATGACAGGGGGCAATCAGCCCCAGCATTTT.

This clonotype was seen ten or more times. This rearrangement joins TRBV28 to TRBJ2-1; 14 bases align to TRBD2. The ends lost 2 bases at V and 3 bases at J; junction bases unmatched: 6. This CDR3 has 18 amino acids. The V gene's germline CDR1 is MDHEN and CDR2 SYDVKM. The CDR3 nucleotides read TGTGCCAGCAGTTTAGGCCGACTAGCGGGGGGGGTCTACAATGAGCAGTTCTTC. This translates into CASSLGRLAGGVYNEQFF.

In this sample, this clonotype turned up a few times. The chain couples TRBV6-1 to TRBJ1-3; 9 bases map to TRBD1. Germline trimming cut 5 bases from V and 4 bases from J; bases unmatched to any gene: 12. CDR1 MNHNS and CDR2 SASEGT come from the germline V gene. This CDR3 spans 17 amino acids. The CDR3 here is CASSPIPGQGLGNTIYF. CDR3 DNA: TGTGCCAGCAGTCCTATACCGGGACAGGGCCTGGGAAACACCATATATTTT.

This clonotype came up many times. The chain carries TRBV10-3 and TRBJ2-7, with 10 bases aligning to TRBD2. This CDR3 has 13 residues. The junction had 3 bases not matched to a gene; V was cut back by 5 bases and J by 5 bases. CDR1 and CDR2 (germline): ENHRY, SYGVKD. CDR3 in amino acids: CAISRTSGNEQYF. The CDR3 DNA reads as TGTGCCATCAGTAGGACTAGCGGTAACGAGCAGTACTTC.

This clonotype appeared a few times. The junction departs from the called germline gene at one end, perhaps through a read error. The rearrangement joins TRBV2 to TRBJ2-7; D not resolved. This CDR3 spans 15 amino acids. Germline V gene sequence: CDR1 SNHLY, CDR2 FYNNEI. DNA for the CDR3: TGTGCCAGCAGCGAAGTGGGTCAGAAAACCTACGAGCAGTACTTC. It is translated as CASSEVGQKTYEQYF.

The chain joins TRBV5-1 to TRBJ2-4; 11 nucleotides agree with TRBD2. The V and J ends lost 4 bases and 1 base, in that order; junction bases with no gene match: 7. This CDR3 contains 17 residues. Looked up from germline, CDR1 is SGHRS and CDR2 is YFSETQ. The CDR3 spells CASSPLAGGRAKNIQYF. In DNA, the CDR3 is TGCGCCAGCAGCCCCTTAGCGGGGGGGCGGGCCAAAAACATTCAGTACTTC.

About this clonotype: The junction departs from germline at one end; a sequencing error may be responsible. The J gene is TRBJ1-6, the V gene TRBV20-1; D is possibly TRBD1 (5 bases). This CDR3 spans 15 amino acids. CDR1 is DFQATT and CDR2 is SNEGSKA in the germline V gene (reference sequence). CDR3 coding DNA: TGCAGTGCTAGAGAGGGGAGTAGGGGAGGCTCACCCATCCACTTT. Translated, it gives CSAREGSRGGSPIHF.

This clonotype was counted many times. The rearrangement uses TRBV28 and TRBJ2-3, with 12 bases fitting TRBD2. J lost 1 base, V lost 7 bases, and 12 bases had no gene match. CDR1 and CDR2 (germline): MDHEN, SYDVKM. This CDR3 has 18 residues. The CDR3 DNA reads TGTGCCAGCATCAGTCAGGGACTAGCGGGTCACGGCACAGATACGCAGTATTTT. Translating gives CASISQGLAGHGTDTQYF.

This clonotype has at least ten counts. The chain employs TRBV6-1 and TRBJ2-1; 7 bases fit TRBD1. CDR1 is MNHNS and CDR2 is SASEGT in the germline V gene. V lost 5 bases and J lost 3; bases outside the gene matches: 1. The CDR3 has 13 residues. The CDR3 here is CASSRDSYNEQFF. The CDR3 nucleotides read TGTGCCAGCAGTAGGGACAGCTACAATGAGCAGTTCTTC.

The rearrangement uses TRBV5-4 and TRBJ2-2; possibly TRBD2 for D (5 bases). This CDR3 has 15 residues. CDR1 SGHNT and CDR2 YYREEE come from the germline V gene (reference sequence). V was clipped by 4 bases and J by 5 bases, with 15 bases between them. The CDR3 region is CASSQDGIMTGELFF. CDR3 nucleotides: TGTGCCAGCAGCCAGGACGGGATCATGACCGGGGAGCTGTTTTTT. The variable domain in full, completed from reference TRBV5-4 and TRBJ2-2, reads ETGVTQSPTHLIKTRGQQVTLRCSSQSGHNTVSWYQQALGQGPQFIFQYYREEENGRGNFPPRFSGLQFPNYSSELNVNALELDDSALYLCASSQDGIMTGELFFGEGSRLTVL.

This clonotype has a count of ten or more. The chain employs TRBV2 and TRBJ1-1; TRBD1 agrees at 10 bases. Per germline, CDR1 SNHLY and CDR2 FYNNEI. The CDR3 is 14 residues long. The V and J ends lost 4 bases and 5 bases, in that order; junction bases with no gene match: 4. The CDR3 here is CASSGQGAKTEAFF. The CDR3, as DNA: TGTGCCAGCAGTGGACAGGGGGCGAAAACTGAAGCTTTCTTT.

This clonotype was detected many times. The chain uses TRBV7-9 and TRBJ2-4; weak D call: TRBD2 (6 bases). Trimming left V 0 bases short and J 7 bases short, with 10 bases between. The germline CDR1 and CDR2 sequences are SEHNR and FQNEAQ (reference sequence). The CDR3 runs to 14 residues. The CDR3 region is CASSLAGSGNIQYF. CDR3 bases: TGTGCCAGCAGCTTAGCGGGCAGCGGGAACATTCAGTACTTC.

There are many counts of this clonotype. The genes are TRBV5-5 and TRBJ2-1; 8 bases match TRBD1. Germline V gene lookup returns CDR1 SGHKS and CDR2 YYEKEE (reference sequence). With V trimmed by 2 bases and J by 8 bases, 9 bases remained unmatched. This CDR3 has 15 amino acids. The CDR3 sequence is CASSFPRTGLDEQFF. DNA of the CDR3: TGTGCCAGCAGCTTTCCTAGGACAGGGCTCGATGAGCAGTTCTTC.

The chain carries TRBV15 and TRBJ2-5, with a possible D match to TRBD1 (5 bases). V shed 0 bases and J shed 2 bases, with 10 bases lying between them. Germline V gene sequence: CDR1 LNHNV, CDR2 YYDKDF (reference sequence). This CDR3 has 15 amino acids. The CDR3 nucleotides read TGTGCCACCAGCAGAGATTGGACAACACAAGAGACCCAGTACTTC. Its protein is CATSRDWTTQETQYF.

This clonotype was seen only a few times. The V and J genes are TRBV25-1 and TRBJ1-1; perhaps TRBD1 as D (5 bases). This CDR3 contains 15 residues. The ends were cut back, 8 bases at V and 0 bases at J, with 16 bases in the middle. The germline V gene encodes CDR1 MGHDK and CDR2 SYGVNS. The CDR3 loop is CASGPEGRMNTEAFF. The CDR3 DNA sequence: TGTGCCAGCGGTCCCGAGGGGCGGATGAACACTGAAGCTTTCTTT.

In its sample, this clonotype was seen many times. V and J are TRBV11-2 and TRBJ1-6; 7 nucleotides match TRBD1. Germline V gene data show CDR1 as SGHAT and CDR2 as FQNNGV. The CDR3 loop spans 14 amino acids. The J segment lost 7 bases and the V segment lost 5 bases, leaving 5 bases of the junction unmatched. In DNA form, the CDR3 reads TGTGCCAGCAGCCCGGGACAGAAGAATTCACCCCTCCACTTT. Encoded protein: CASSPGQKNSPLHF.

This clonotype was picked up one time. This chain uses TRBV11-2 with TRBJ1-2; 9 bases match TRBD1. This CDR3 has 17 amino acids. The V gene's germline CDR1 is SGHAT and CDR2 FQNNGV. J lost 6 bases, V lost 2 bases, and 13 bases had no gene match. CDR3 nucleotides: TGTGCCAGCAGCTTACCTATCATAACAGGGGGCGCGGATGGCTACACCTTC. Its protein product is CASSLPIITGGADGYTF.

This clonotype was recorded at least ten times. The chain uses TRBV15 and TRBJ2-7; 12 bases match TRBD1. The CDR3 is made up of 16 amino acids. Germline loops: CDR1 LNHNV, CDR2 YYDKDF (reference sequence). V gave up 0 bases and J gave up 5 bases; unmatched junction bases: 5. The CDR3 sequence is CATSREGGTGGDEQYF. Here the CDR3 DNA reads TGTGCCACCAGCAGAGAGGGGGGGACAGGGGGCGACGAGCAGTACTTC.

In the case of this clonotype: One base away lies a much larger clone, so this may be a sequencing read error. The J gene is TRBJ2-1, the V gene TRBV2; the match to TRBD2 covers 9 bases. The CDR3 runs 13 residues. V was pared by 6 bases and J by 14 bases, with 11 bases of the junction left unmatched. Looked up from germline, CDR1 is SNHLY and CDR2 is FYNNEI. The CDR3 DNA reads TGTGCCAGCAGGACTGGCGGGGGGGCCGTAAAGTTCTTC. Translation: CASRTGGGAVKFF.

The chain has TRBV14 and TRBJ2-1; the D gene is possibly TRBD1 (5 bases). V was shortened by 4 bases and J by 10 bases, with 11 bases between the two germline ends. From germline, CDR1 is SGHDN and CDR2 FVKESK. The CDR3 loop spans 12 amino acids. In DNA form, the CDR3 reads TGTGCCAGCAGCCTAAACAGGCTAGAGCAGTTCTTC. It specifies CASSLNRLEQFF.